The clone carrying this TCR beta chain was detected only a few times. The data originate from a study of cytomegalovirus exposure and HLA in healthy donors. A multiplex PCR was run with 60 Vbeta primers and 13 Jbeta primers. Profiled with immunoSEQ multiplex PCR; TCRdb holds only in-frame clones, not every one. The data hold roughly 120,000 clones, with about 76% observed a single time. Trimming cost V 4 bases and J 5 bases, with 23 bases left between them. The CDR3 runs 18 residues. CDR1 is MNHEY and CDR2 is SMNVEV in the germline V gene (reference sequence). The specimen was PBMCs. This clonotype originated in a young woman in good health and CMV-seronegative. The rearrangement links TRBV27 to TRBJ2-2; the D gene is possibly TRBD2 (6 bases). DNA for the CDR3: TGTGCCAGCAGTTCCGGACTGACTAGAAATTCTCGAACCGGGGAGCTGTTTTTT. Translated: CASSSGLTRNSRTGELFF.